This T cell receptor (beta chain) was obtained from a study of CD8 T cells in Susac syndrome. Random hexamers were used to reverse transcribe 0.5 to 1 ug of RNA. One entry per CDR3 protein results from TCRdb running MiXCR on the immunoSEQ multiplex PCR reads. The data show 150,000 to 200,000 distinct CDR3 sequences, just under 95% seen once. This TCR was sampled from a human donor in good health. Sequenced sample: CD4+ T cells from PBMCs.

CDR3 loop: CASSEIGGVKNIQYF. The CDR3 DNA reads TGTGCCAGCAGTGAAATTGGGGGAGTGAAAAACATTCAGTACTTC. This chain uses TRBV25-1 with TRBJ2-4; D may correspond to TRBD1 or TRBD2 (5 bases each). Trimming stripped 2 bases from V and 4 bases from J, with 12 bases between. Per the germline V gene, CDR1 is MGHDK and CDR2 is SYGVNS. The CDR3 consists of 15 residues.